The 27 T cell receptor beta chains listed next were all sequenced from one sample in a study of regulatory T cells in long-lasting Graves disease. CDR3-region Arm-PCR and iRepertoire HTBI primers produced the TCR beta libraries. TCRdb reanalysed the multiplex PCR reads using MiXCR and keeps one entry per CDR3 protein. The sample records fewer than 550,000 distinct CDR3 sequences, 20% to 25% being singletons. Time point denoted: persistent/refractory GD, antithyroid drugs over 5 years with positive TRAb. PBMC RNA served as the TCR library source. The material was peripheral blood mononuclear cells (PBMCs), obtained when the disease was refractory, from a patient treated with antithyroid drugs. Every receptor here comes from a female donor with Graves disease.

This clonotype has ten or more counts. DNA for the CDR3: TGCAGTGCTGGGACAGGGGGCAACTATGGCTACACCTTC. It encodes CSAGTGGNYGYTF. The rearrangement links TRBV20-1 to TRBJ1-2; 12 bases are a match to TRBD1. There are 13 residues in the CDR3. Germline CDR1 DFQATT, CDR2 SNEGSKA (reference sequence). Trimming removed 5 bases from V and 2 bases from J; junction bases left unmatched: 0.

This clonotype was seen a handful of times. V is TRBV14 and J is TRBJ2-7; TRBD2 matches 9 bases. CDR1 and CDR2 (germline): SGHDN, FVKESK. J was trimmed by 2 bases and V by 0 bases; bases with no gene match: 5. The CDR3 spans 16 residues. The CDR3 loop is CASSQEGLAGAYEQYF. The CDR3 DNA reads as TGTGCCAGCAGCCAAGAGGGGTTAGCGGGGGCCTACGAGCAGTACTTC.

This sequence joins TRBV25-1 and TRBJ1-6; a weak D match, TRBD1 (5 bases). This CDR3 spans 16 amino acids. Germline V lookup: CDR1 MGHDK, CDR2 SYGVNS. The germline V and J ends were trimmed by 3 bases and 7 bases, with 16 bases remaining between them. Here the CDR3 reads CASSDPTGRENSPLHF. In DNA, the CDR3 is TGTGCCAGCAGTGACCCGACGGGACGGGAGAATTCACCCCTCCACTTT. Looking up the rest from reference TRBV25-1 and TRBJ1-6 gives the full variable domain: EADIYQTPRYLVIGTGKKITLECSQTMGHDKMYWYQQDPGMELHLIHYSYGVNSTEKGDLSSESTVSRIRTEHFPLTLESARPSHTSQYLCASSDPTGRENSPLHFGNGTRLTVT.

This clonotype was counted only a few times. V usage is TRBV7-3 and J usage is TRBJ2-2; 7 nucleotides line up with TRBD2. The length of the CDR3 is 21 residues. The trim removed 6 bases at V and 5 bases at J, leaving 27 bases unmatched. In germline, CDR1 is SGHTA, CDR2 FQGTGA. CDR3 protein: CASSLTPRGGVWPVGTGELFF. Written as DNA, the CDR3 is TGTGCCAGCAGTCTAACGCCCCGTGGGGGGGTTTGGCCCGTTGGGACCGGGGAGCTGTTTTTT.

In this sample, this clonotype turned up many times. The chain carries TRBV6-5 and TRBJ2-5, with D uncertain. V lost 4 bases, J lost 5 bases, and 5 bases lay in between. This CDR3 spans 11 amino acids. CDR1 and CDR2 from the germline V gene are MNHEY and SVGAGI. The CDR3 DNA reads TGTGCCAGCAGTTTTCGTGAGACCCAGTACTTC. Amino acids: CASSFRETQYF.

The rearrangement joins TRBV3-1 to TRBJ1-1; weak D call: TRBD1 (6 bases). The V end lost 2 bases, the J end lost 5 bases, and 15 bases lay between the germline ends. CDR3 length equals 15 residues. Germline CDR1 and CDR2: LGHDT and YNNKEL (reference sequence). CDR3 DNA: TGTGCCAGCAGCCAAAACAGGGCCCCTGGGACTGAAGCTTTCTTT. Its translation is CASSQNRAPGTEAFF.

The chain combines TRBV19 with TRBJ2-2; a possible D gene is TRBD2 (6 bases). The V gene lost 6 bases and the J gene lost 3 bases, with 14 bases spanning the gap. This CDR3 has 15 residues. Germline CDR1 reads LNHDA; CDR2 reads SQIVND (reference sequence). CDR3 region: CASSGRGTYTGELFF. CDR3 nucleotides: TGTGCCAGTAGCGGCCGGGGGACTTACACCGGGGAGCTGTTTTTT.

This chain connects TRBV10-2 to TRBJ2-2; 7 bases line up with TRBD2. CDR3 size: 15 residues. Looked up from germline, CDR1 is WSHSY and CDR2 is SAAADI. Germline trimming cut 4 bases from V and 1 base from J; bases unmatched to any gene: 3. This CDR3 reads CASSAQRGNTGELFF. CDR3 in DNA: TGCGCCAGCAGTGCCCAGCGGGGGAACACCGGGGAGCTGTTTTTT.

The chain joins TRBV27 to TRBJ2-2; 8 positions match TRBD1. In germline, CDR1 is MNHEY, CDR2 SMNVEV (reference sequence). Trimming took 5 bases from V and 4 from J; bases not matched to a gene: 6. The CDR3 extends over 15 amino acids. CDR3 nucleotides: TGTGCCAGCAGTACTGGGACAGGCGGCACCGGGGAGCTGTTTTTT. It specifies CASSTGTGGTGELFF.

This clonotype was observed many times. The V gene is TRBV2, the J gene TRBJ2-5; D assignment may be TRBD1 or TRBD2 (5 bases each). The CDR3 runs 15 residues. Germline loops: CDR1 SNHLY, CDR2 FYNNEI. The V gene lost 4 bases and the J gene lost 5 bases, with 17 bases spanning the gap. The CDR3: CASSGGAGPGETQYF. In DNA form, the CDR3 reads TGTGCCAGCAGTGGTGGAGCAGGGCCGGGGGAGACCCAGTACTTC.

This clonotype was detected many times. The chain employs TRBV6-1 and TRBJ1-5; D ambiguous. Trimming removed 10 bases from V and 1 base from J, with 23 bases in between. CDR3 length: 17 amino acids. CDR1 is MNHNS, CDR2 SASEGT, per germline. The CDR3 spells CATSGLGISRSNQPQHF. The CDR3 region has the DNA TGTGCCACCAGCGGCCTGGGGATCTCCAGGAGCAATCAGCCCCAGCATTTT.

In its sample, this clonotype was seen many times. The chain couples TRBV12-3 or TRBV12-4 to TRBJ2-2, with D possibly called TRBD1 or TRBD2 (5 bases each). V was clipped by 2 bases and J by 3 bases, with 10 bases between them. The CDR3 is 15 residues long. The CDR3 nucleotides read TGTGCCAGCAGTTTATTCGGGGCCGACACCGGGGAGCTGTTTTTT. This codes for CASSLFGADTGELFF.

V gene TRBV11-2 combines with J gene TRBJ2-1; D remains unclear. There are 15 residues in the CDR3. The germline V and J ends were trimmed by 5 bases and 2 bases, with 13 bases remaining between them. In germline, CDR1 is SGHAT, CDR2 FQNNGV. The CDR3 region is CASSITEEPYNEQFF. In nucleotides, the CDR3 is TGTGCCAGCAGCATTACAGAGGAACCCTACAATGAGCAGTTCTTC.

This clonotype was seen repeatedly, ten times or more. This sequence joins TRBV20-1 and TRBJ1-1; 11 positions agree with TRBD1. The CDR3 consists of 14 residues. The V segment lost 3 bases and the J segment 4 bases; nucleotides outside the gene matches: 4. Germline V gene sequence: CDR1 DFQATT, CDR2 SNEGSKA (reference sequence). The CDR3 is CSASGTGGITEAFF. As DNA, the CDR3 is TGCAGTGCTAGTGGGACAGGGGGTATCACTGAAGCTTTCTTT.

This clonotype was seen at least ten times. The gene calls are TRBV4-1 and TRBJ2-5; tentative D call: TRBD2 (5 bases). The CDR3 consists of 15 residues. The germline V gene encodes CDR1 MGHRA and CDR2 YSYEKL. V gave up 1 base and J gave up 5 bases, with 14 bases separating them. CDR3 in amino acids: CASSQVPGEGETQYF. The CDR3 DNA follows: TGCGCCAGCAGCCAAGTTCCCGGGGAAGGGGAGACCCAGTACTTC.

The V call is TRBV4-1, the J call TRBJ1-5; D not resolved. The CDR3 has 16 amino acids. The ends were cut back, 1 base at V and 2 bases at J, with 12 bases in the middle. Germline CDR1 reads MGHRA; CDR2 reads YSYEKL. In DNA, the CDR3 is TGCGCCAGCAGCCAAGCGAGCGGCCTCGGCAATCAGCCCCAGCATTTT. It encodes CASSQASGLGNQPQHF.

This sequence joins TRBV24-1 and TRBJ2-2; 8 bases map to TRBD1. Germline values: CDR1 KGHDR, CDR2 SFDVKD. Germline trimming cut 3 bases from V and 5 bases from J; bases unmatched to any gene: 7. This CDR3 contains 16 residues. CDR3 amino acids: CATSDPGQGGTGELFF. In DNA, the CDR3 is TGTGCCACCAGTGATCCCGGACAGGGCGGAACCGGGGAGCTGTTTTTT.

This clonotype was detected many times. The chain joins TRBV6-1 to TRBJ2-7, with 7 nucleotides matching TRBD2. Trimming took 7 bases from V and 4 from J; bases not matched to a gene: 16. CDR3 length: 16 residues. In germline, CDR1 is MNHNS, CDR2 SASEGT. The chain's CDR3 is CASNPSGGVGTYEQYF. In nucleotides, the CDR3 is TGTGCCAGCAATCCGTCGGGGGGAGTCGGAACGTACGAGCAGTACTTC.

In regard to this clonotype: This may be a read error: a much more frequent sequence differs by one nucleotide. Since no conserved phenylalanine or tryptophan closes the CDR3, a read error is the likely cause. The rearrangement uses TRBV27 and TRBJ2-7; D is perhaps TRBD2 (6 bases). Per germline, CDR1 MNHEY and CDR2 SMNVEV (reference sequence). This CDR3 is built from 17 residues. V was shortened by 0 bases and J by 6 bases, with 21 bases between the two germline ends. The CDR3 nucleotides are TGTGCCAGCAGTTTATCCGGCGGCGGGATGGGCCACGCCGAGCAGTACCTC. Protein product: CASSLSGGGMGHAEQYL.

This clonotype was found a few times. The CDR3 reads CASSPANTDTQYF. The CDR3 DNA follows: TGTGCCAGCAGCCCGGCAAACACAGATACGCAGTATTTT. The rearrangement joins TRBV7-9 to TRBJ2-3; D unclear. The CDR3 has 13 residues. Trimming took off 5 bases at V and 2 bases at J, with 8 bases between the two ends. Germline V gene lookup returns CDR1 SEHNR and CDR2 FQNEAQ (reference sequence).

The chain uses TRBV19 and TRBJ1-5, with D hard to call. The V end was cut by 5 bases, the J end by 0 bases, with 8 bases between. Germline CDR1 is LNHDA and CDR2 is SQIVND (reference sequence). The CDR3 spans 14 residues. The CDR3 nucleotides read TGTGCCAGTAGTGTGAGGGATAGCAATCAGCCCCAGCATTTT. Translation gives CASSVRDSNQPQHF.

The chain uses TRBV6-5 and TRBJ2-5; 12 nucleotides agree with TRBD2. The V gene end was trimmed by 0 bases and the J gene end by 0 bases; junction bases not matched to a gene: 5. Germline V gives CDR1 MNHEY, CDR2 SVGAGI. The CDR3 totals 18 residues. The CDR3 here is CASSYSTSGGLYQETQYF. In DNA, the CDR3 is TGTGCCAGCAGTTACTCGACTAGCGGGGGATTGTACCAAGAGACCCAGTACTTC.

This clonotype occurred many times. This chain joins TRBV28 and TRBJ1-2; 9 positions match TRBD1. Per germline, CDR1 MDHEN and CDR2 SYDVKM. The CDR3 covers 14 residues. Trimming at V came to 5 bases and at J to 8 bases, leaving 9 bases not matched to a gene. CDR3 loop: CASSTNRDREGYTF. As DNA, the CDR3 is TGTGCCAGCAGTACCAACCGGGACAGGGAAGGCTACACCTTC.

CDR3 sequence (DNA): TGCAGCGTTGAAGGGGCAGGGTTAGCGAACACCGGGGAGCTGTTTTTT. Protein: CSVEGAGLANTGELFF. The chain recombines TRBV29-1 with TRBJ2-2; the D gene is possibly TRBD1 (5 bases). There are 16 residues in the CDR3. The ends were cut back, 1 base at V and 0 bases at J, with 12 bases in the middle. Germline values: CDR1 SQVTM, CDR2 ANQGSEA.

The gene calls are TRBV7-9 and TRBJ2-7; the match to TRBD2 covers 10 bases. Looked up from germline, CDR1 is SEHNR and CDR2 is FQNEAQ (reference sequence). With V trimmed by 5 bases and J by 2 bases, 6 bases remained unmatched. The CDR3 runs 15 residues. The CDR3 sequence is CASSPPLAGAYEQYF. The CDR3 nucleotides are TGTGCCAGCAGCCCACCTCTAGCGGGAGCCTACGAGCAGTACTTC.

The sample holds many counts of this clonotype. The rearrangement links TRBV5-1 to TRBJ2-7, with TRBD2 identical over 8 bases. The V gene's germline CDR1 is SGHRS and CDR2 YFSETQ. The CDR3 extends over 15 amino acids. V shed 5 bases, J shed 2 bases, and the junction held 9 bases outside the gene matches. The CDR3 DNA is TGCGCCAGCAGGTTCGGACTAGCAAAGGCCTACGAGCAGTACTTC. Translating gives CASRFGLAKAYEQYF.

The chain links TRBV5-1 to TRBJ2-1; 9 nucleotides agree with TRBD2. The CDR3 extends over 14 amino acids. Per the germline V gene, CDR1 is SGHRS and CDR2 is YFSETQ. V shed 8 bases and J 7 bases; nucleotides not matched to a gene: 10. The CDR3 DNA reads TGCGCCAGAGATAGCGGGAGCAAAGGGAATGAGCAGTTCTTC. Translating it yields CARDSGSKGNEQFF.